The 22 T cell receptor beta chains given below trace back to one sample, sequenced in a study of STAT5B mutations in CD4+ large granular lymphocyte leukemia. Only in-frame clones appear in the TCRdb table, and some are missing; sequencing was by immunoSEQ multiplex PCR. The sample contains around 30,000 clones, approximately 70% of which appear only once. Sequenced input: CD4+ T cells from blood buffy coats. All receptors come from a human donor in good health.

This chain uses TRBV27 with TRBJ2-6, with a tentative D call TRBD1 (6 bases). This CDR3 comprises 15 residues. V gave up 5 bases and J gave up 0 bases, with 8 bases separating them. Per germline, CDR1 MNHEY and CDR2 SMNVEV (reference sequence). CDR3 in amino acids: CASSLQGSGANVLTF. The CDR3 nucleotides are TGTGCCAGCAGTCTACAGGGCTCTGGGGCCAACGTCCTGACTTTC.

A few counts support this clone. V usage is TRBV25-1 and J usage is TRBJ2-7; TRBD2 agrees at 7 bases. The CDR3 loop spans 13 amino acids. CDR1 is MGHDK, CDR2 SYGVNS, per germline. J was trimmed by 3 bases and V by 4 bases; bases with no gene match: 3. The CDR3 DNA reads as TGTGCCAGCAGTGGGAGCGGGGACTACGAGCAGTACTTC. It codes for CASSGSGDYEQYF.

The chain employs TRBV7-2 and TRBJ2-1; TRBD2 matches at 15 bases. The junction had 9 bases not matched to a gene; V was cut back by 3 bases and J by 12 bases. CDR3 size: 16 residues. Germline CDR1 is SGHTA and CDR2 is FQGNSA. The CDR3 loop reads CASSFPGTSGGRGQFF. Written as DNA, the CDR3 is TGTGCCAGCAGCTTCCCGGGGACTAGCGGGGGGAGGGGGCAGTTCTTC.

DNA of the CDR3: TGTGCCAGCAGCCCGATAAGGCAGGCCCTGGGTGAGACCCAGTACTTC. This gives the protein CASSPIRQALGETQYF. This chain joins TRBV4-2 and TRBJ2-5; D not resolved. The CDR3 spans 16 residues. Germline-derived CDR1 and CDR2 are LGHNA and YNFKEQ. V lost 4 bases, J lost 5 bases, and 20 bases lay in between.

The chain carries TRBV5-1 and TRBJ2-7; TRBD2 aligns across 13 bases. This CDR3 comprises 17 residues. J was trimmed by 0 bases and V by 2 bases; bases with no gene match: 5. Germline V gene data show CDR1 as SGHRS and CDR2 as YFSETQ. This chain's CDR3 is CASSFPTSGGSSYEQYF. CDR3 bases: TGCGCCAGCAGCTTCCCGACTAGCGGGGGGAGCTCCTACGAGCAGTACTTC.

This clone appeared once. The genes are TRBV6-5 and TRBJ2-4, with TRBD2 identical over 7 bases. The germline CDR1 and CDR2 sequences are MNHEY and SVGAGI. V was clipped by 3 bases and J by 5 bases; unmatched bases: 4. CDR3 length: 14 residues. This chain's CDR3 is CASSYRGRENIQYF. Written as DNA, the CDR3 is TGTGCCAGCAGTTATCGGGGGAGGGAAAACATTCAGTACTTC.

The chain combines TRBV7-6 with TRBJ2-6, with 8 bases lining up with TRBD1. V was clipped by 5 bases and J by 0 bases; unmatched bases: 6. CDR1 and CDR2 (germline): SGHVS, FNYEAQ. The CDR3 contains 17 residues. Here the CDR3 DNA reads TGTGCCAGCAGCCCAGGGGGCACGAGCTCTGGGGCCAACGTCCTGACTTTC. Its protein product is CASSPGGTSSGANVLTF.

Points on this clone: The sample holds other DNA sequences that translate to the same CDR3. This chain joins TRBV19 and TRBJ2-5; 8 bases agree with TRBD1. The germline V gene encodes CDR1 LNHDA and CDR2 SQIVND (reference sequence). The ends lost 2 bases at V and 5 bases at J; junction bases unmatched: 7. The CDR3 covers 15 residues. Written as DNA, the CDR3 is TGTGCCAGTAGTATATCCCCAGGGGGCCGGGAGACCCAGTACTTC. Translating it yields CASSISPGGRETQYF.

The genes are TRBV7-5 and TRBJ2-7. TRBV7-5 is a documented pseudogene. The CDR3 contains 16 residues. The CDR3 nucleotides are TGTGCCAGAAGCCCATCCCCCCCTAGGAAGGGCTACGAGCAGTACTTC. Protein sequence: CARSPSPPRKGYEQYF.

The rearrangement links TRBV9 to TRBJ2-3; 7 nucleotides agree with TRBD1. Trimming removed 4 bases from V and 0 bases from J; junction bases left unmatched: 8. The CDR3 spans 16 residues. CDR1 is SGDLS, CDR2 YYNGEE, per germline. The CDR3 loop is CASSHFRDSSTDTQYF. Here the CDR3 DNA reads TGTGCCAGCAGCCACTTCCGGGACAGTAGCACAGATACGCAGTATTTT.

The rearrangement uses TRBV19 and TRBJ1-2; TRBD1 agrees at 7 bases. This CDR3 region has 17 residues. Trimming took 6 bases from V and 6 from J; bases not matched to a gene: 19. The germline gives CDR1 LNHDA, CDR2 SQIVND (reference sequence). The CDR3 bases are TGTGCCAGTAGCGCCCAGGCAGGGGGGTATTTTGAGAATGGCTACACCTTC. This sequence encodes CASSAQAGGYFENGYTF.

CDR3: CASSPGRGGIADTQYF. The CDR3 DNA follows: TGTGCCAGCAGCCCGGGGCGGGGGGGGATCGCAGATACGCAGTATTTT. The chain couples TRBV9 to TRBJ2-3, with 9 bases matching TRBD2. Looked up from germline, CDR1 is SGDLS and CDR2 is YYNGEE. Unmatched junction bases numbered 10, after V lost 4 bases and J lost 4 bases. The CDR3 runs to 16 residues. Full variable domain (missing parts from reference TRBV9 and TRBJ2-3): DSGVTQTPKHLITATGQRVTLRCSPRSGDLSVYWYQQSLDQGLQFLIQYYNGEERAKGNILERFSAQQFPDLHSELNLSSLELGDSALYFCASSPGRGGIADTQYFGPGTRLTVL.

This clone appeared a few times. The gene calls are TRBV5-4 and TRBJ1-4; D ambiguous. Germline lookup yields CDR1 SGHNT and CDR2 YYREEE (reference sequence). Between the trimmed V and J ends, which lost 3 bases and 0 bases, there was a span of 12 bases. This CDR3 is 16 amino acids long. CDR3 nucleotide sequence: TGTGCCAGCAGCTCGAGACTGGATGCAACTAATGAAAAACTGTTTTTT. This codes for CASSSRLDATNEKLFF.

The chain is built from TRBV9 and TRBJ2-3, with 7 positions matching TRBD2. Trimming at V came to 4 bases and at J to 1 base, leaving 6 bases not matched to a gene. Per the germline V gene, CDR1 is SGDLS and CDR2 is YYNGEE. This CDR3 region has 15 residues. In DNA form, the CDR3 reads TGTGCCAGCAGCCGGGGGGTTCACGGCACAGATACGCAGTATTTT. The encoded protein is CASSRGVHGTDTQYF.

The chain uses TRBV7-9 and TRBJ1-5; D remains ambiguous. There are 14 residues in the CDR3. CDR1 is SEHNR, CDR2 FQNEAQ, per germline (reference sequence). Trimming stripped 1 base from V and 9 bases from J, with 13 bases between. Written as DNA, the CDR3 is TGTGCCAGCAGCTTAGAAGGGTTGTCTTCGCCCCAGCATTTT. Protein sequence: CASSLEGLSSPQHF.

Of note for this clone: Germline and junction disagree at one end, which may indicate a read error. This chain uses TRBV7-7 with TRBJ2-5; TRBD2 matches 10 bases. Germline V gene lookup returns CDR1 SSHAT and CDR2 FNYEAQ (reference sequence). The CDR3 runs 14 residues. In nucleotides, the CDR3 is TGTGCTAGCAGCTCGGGACTAGCGAGAAAGACCCAGTACTTC. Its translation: CASSSGLARKTQYF.

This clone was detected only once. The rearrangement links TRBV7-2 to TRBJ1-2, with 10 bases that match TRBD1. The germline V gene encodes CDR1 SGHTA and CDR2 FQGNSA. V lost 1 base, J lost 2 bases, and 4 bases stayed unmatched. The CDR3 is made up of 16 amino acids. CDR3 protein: CASSLGGQGINYGYTF. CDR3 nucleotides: TGTGCCAGCAGCTTAGGGGGACAGGGGATAAACTATGGCTACACCTTC. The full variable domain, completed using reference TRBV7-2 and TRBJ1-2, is GAGVSQSPSNKVTEKGKDVELRCDPISGHTALYWYRQSLGQGLEFLIYFQGNSAPDKSGLPSDRFSAERTGGSVSTLTIQRTQQEDSAVYLCASSLGGQGINYGYTFGSGTRLTVV.

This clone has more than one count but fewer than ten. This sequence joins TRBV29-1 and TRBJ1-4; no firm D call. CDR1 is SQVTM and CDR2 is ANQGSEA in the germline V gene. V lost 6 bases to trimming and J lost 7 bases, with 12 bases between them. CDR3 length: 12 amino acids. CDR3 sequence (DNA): TGCAGCGTGGGCGGAGGAGGTGAAAAACTGTTTTTT. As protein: CSVGGGGEKLFF.

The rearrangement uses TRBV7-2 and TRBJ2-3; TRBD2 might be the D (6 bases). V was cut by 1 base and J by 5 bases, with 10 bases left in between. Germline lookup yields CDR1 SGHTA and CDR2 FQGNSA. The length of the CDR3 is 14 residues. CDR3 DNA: TGTGCCAGCAGCTTAGGACTAGTGGGAGATACGCAGTATTTT. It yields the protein CASSLGLVGDTQYF.

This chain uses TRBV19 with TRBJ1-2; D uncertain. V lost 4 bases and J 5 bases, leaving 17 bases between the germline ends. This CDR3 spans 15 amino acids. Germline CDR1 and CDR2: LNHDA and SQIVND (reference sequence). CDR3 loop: CASSTGGWRWYGYTF. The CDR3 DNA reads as TGTGCCAGTAGTACCGGCGGCTGGCGCTGGTATGGCTACACCTTC. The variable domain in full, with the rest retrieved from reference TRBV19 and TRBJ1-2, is DGGITQSPKYLFRKEGQNVTLSCEQNLNHDAMYWYRQDPGQGLRLIYYSQIVNDFQKGDIAEGYSVSREKKESFPLTVTSAQKNPTAFYLCASSTGGWRWYGYTFGSGTRLTVV.

CDR3 DNA: TGCGCCAGCAGCTGGGGACAGGACACAGATACGCAGTATTTT. Translation gives CASSWGQDTDTQYF. The V call is TRBV5-1, the J call TRBJ2-3; 8 positions agree with TRBD1. The germline gives CDR1 SGHRS, CDR2 YFSETQ. V shed 3 bases, J shed 2 bases, and the junction held 2 bases outside the gene matches. The CDR3 totals 14 residues.

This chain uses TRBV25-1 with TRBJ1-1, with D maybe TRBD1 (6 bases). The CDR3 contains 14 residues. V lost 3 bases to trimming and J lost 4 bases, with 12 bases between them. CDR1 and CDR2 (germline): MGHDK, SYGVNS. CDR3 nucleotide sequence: TGTGCCAGCAGTGACCCCAGGGGAGTCACTGAAGCTTTCTTT. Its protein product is CASSDPRGVTEAFF.